The 17 T cell receptor beta chains below all came from one sample that was sequenced in a study of brain T cells in children with intractable seizures. Libraries were prepared by immunoSEQ multiplex PCR; TCRdb keeps only in-frame clonotypes and omits some of them. In the table there are under 400,000 clones, over 85% of which are singletons. Time point denoted: blood from clinic visit 5 months post-surgery; TSC patient then seizure free. Here the sequenced sample was peripheral blood, taken 4 to 5 months after surgery. The receptors come from a boy in the first two years of life with tuberous sclerosis and intractable seizures.

This chain connects TRBV2 to TRBJ2-5, with D perhaps matching TRBD1 (6 bases). This CDR3 region has 15 residues. V was shortened by 0 bases and J by 5 bases, with 13 bases between the two germline ends. CDR1 and CDR2 from the germline V gene are SNHLY and FYNNEI. The CDR3 loop reads CASSEANRAPETQYF. The CDR3 DNA reads as TGTGCCAGCAGTGAAGCTAACAGGGCTCCCGAGACCCAGTACTTC.

This clone came up a few times. Other DNA sequences in this specimen translate into the identical CDR3. This chain links TRBV19 with TRBJ1-1; D remains ambiguous. V lost 3 bases to trimming and J lost 0 bases, with 5 bases between them. Germline V CDR1 and CDR2: LNHDA, SQIVND (reference sequence). The CDR3 length is 13 residues. The chain's CDR3 is CASSIGVNTEAFF. The DNA for the CDR3 is TGTGCCAGTAGTATCGGGGTGAACACTGAAGCTTTCTTT. Full variable domain (remainder filled in from reference TRBV19 and TRBJ1-1): DGGITQSPKYLFRKEGQNVTLSCEQNLNHDAMYWYRQDPGQGLRLIYYSQIVNDFQKGDIAEGYSVSREKKESFPLTVTSAQKNPTAFYLCASSIGVNTEAFFGQGTRLTVV.

The V gene is TRBV5-1, the J gene TRBJ2-7; 9 nucleotides match TRBD1. The V segment lost 4 bases and the J segment 4 bases; nucleotides outside the gene matches: 6. This CDR3 region has 14 residues. Germline CDR1 is SGHRS and CDR2 is YFSETQ. The CDR3 DNA sequence: TGCGCCAGCAGCCCCCGGGACAGGGTATACGAGCAGTACTTC. It translates to CASSPRDRVYEQYF.

V is TRBV19 and J is TRBJ1-2; 10 bases agree with TRBD1. The CDR3 is made up of 14 amino acids. CDR1 LNHDA and CDR2 SQIVND come from the germline V gene (reference sequence). With V trimmed by 3 bases and J by 6 bases, 4 bases remained unmatched. The CDR3 sequence is CASSIPGTGDGYTF. The CDR3, as DNA: TGTGCCAGTAGTATCCCCGGGACAGGGGATGGCTACACCTTC.

V is TRBV27 and J is TRBJ2-1; D is perhaps TRBD2 (6 bases). Germline V lookup: CDR1 MNHEY, CDR2 SMNVEV (reference sequence). This CDR3 has 14 residues. V lost 5 bases, J lost 6 bases, and 14 bases lay in between. Here the CDR3 DNA reads TGTGCCAGCAGTCTAGACGGAGCGGGCAATGAGCAGTTCTTC. This sequence encodes CASSLDGAGNEQFF.

This chain connects TRBV27 to TRBJ2-7, with D perhaps matching TRBD2 (6 bases). Germline values: CDR1 MNHEY, CDR2 SMNVEV (reference sequence). V lost 4 bases and J lost 3, with 19 bases in between. The CDR3 runs 16 residues. CDR3 in amino acids: CASSSDSGTVSYEQYF. The DNA for the CDR3 is TGTGCCAGCAGTTCCGACTCCGGGACTGTGAGCTACGAGCAGTACTTC.

This clone was seen more than once but under ten times. This sample also contains other DNA sequences that code for the same CDR3. The rearrangement links TRBV6-6 to TRBJ1-2; TRBD1 might be the D (5 bases). The germline V gene has CDR1 MNHNY and CDR2 SVGAGI (reference sequence). The germline V and J ends were trimmed by 10 bases and 4 bases, with 10 bases remaining between them. The CDR3 runs to 11 residues. The CDR3 loop is CAIRQIYGYTF. The CDR3 coding sequence is TGTGCCATCCGACAGATCTATGGCTACACCTTC.

A few counts support this clone. CDR3 residues: CASSWGGDTGELFF. The CDR3 DNA follows: TGCGCCAGCAGCTGGGGAGGGGACACCGGGGAGCTGTTTTTT. V usage is TRBV5-1 and J usage is TRBJ2-2; TRBD2 aligns across 7 bases. The CDR3 runs 14 residues. V dropped 3 bases and J dropped 3; count of bases not matched to a gene: 2. Germline V CDR1 and CDR2: SGHRS, YFSETQ.

This clone showed up just once. This chain joins TRBV7-9 and TRBJ2-1; the D is unclear. Germline CDR1 and CDR2: SEHNR and FQNEAQ (reference sequence). The V gene lost 0 bases and the J gene lost 6 bases, with 0 bases spanning the gap. This CDR3 is 11 amino acids long. Here the CDR3 reads CASSLANEQFF. CDR3 coding DNA: TGTGCCAGCAGCTTAGCCAATGAGCAGTTCTTC. The full variable domain, in which reference TRBV7-9 and TRBJ2-1 provide the parts outside the CDR3, is DTGVSQNPRHKITKRGQNVTFRCDPISEHNRLYWYRQTLGQGPEFLTYFQNEAQLEKSRLLSDRFSAERPKGSFSTLEIQRTEQGDSAMYLCASSLANEQFFGPGTRLTVL.

This chain joins TRBV6-6 and TRBJ1-2; no reliable D call. The CDR3 has 14 residues. The germline CDR1 and CDR2 sequences are MNHNY and SVGAGI (reference sequence). Trimming removed 6 bases at V and 3 bases at J, with 14 bases between. CDR3 sequence reads: CASSRSDGHYGYTF. The CDR3 coding sequence is TGTGCCAGCAGCCGTTCTGACGGCCACTATGGCTACACCTTC.

The chain joins TRBV18 to TRBJ2-7; weak D call: TRBD1 (5 bases). Germline values: CDR1 KGHSH, CDR2 LQKENI. V was clipped by 5 bases and J by 0 bases, with 14 bases between them. The CDR3 loop spans 15 amino acids. CDR3 in DNA: TGTGCCAGCTCATCCAGACAGACGAGCTCCTACGAGCAGTACTTC. It specifies CASSSRQTSSYEQYF.

CDR3 amino acids: CASSLGQDYGYTF. DNA for the CDR3: TGTGCCAGCAGTTTAGGACAGGACTATGGCTACACCTTC. This chain links TRBV12-3 or TRBV12-4 with TRBJ1-2; D possibly corresponds to TRBD1 (6 bases). V dropped 1 base and J dropped 3 bases, with 6 bases sitting between them. CDR3 length equals 13 residues.

The rearrangement joins TRBV2 to TRBJ2-7; D unclear. The CDR3 runs 11 residues. CDR1 is SNHLY and CDR2 is FYNNEI in the germline V gene. Trimming shortened V by 10 bases and J by 4 bases, and 11 bases separated the two germline ends. CDR3 sequence reads: CATRPSYEQYF. The CDR3 region has the DNA TGTGCCACCCGACCGTCGTACGAGCAGTACTTC.

The chain employs TRBV7-9 and TRBJ1-2; 7 bases are a match to TRBD1. Germline assignment: CDR1 SEHNR and CDR2 FQNEAQ (reference sequence). This CDR3 comprises 16 residues. Trimming cost V 1 base and J 3 bases; bases outside gene matches: 8. The CDR3 here is CASSLGRQGLHYGYTF. CDR3 bases: TGTGCCAGCAGCTTAGGCCGACAGGGCTTGCACTATGGCTACACCTTC.

The J gene is TRBJ2-2, the V gene TRBV19; 15 nucleotides match TRBD2. From germline, CDR1 is LNHDA and CDR2 SQIVND (reference sequence). CDR3 length equals 20 residues. V lost 5 bases to trimming and J lost 7 bases; unmatched junction nucleotides: 17. In nucleotides, the CDR3 is TGTGCCAGTAGTGCGAGGCGGGGGACTAGCGGGAGGATGTTCATCGGGGAGCTGTTTTTT. Amino acid sequence: CASSARRGTSGRMFIGELFF.

V is TRBV2 and J is TRBJ1-1, with a possible D match to TRBD1 (6 bases). Deletions cut 4 bases from V and 0 bases from J, with 9 bases between. The germline V gene has CDR1 SNHLY and CDR2 FYNNEI. This CDR3 has 14 residues. The CDR3 protein is CASSAGQLNTEAFF. CDR3 bases: TGTGCCAGCAGTGCCGGACAGTTGAACACTGAAGCTTTCTTT.

The chain uses TRBV6-1 and TRBJ1-2; weak D call: TRBD1 (5 bases). V shed 0 bases and J shed 9 bases, with 11 bases lying between them. From germline, CDR1 is MNHNS and CDR2 SASEGT. This CDR3 is built from 13 residues. CDR3 coding DNA: TGTGCCAGCAGTGAAGCTCCAGGGAGAAGCTACACCTTC. As protein: CASSEAPGRSYTF.